Each of the 10 T cell receptor beta chains below was sequenced from the same sample in a study of cytomegalovirus exposure and HLA in healthy donors (dated by TCRdb to about 2017). The library was made by the immunoSEQ multiplex PCR assay. The clones in this table, taken by TCRdb from immuneACCESS, are in-frame only. Not every clone is retained; where verified, under half of the shortfall comes from an unresolved V gene, and the cause of the rest is unknown. This sample is represented by 180,000 or so clones; around 83% of them were singletons. 10% to 15% of the sample comes from the top ten. The specimen was PBMCs. The receptors shown here come from a woman in her 30s in good health and CMV-seropositive.

CDR3 region: CASSLPPGGNPYEQYF. For the CDR3, the DNA is TGTGCCAGCAGTTTACCCCCCGGGGGGAACCCCTACGAGCAGTACTTC. V gene TRBV28 combines with J gene TRBJ2-7; TRBD2 agrees at 7 bases. V lost 2 bases, J lost 2 bases, and 9 bases stayed unmatched. CDR3 length: 16 residues. Germline V CDR1 and CDR2: MDHEN, SYDVKM.

The CDR3 reads CASSGWTGAAFF. As DNA, the CDR3 is TGTGCCAGCAGTGGGTGGACAGGGGCAGCTTTCTTT. The chain joins TRBV25-1 to TRBJ1-1, with TRBD1 matching 9 bases. The germline CDR1 and CDR2 sequences are MGHDK and SYGVNS. With V trimmed by 4 bases and J by 10 bases, 4 bases remained unmatched. The CDR3 length is 12 residues.

This clone occurred a few times. The J gene is TRBJ2-7, the V gene TRBV5-1; 7 nucleotides agree with TRBD1. The germline gives CDR1 SGHRS, CDR2 YFSETQ. The CDR3 is made up of 15 amino acids. The V and J ends lost 2 bases and 0 bases, in that order; junction bases with no gene match: 5. CDR3 sequence reads: CASSLNTGDSYEQYF. DNA of the CDR3: TGCGCCAGCAGCTTAAACACAGGGGACTCCTACGAGCAGTACTTC.

This clone has a single count. This chain connects TRBV19 to TRBJ2-2; TRBD2 matches at 12 bases. The CDR3 sequence is 16 residues long. Trimming removed 4 bases from V and 4 bases from J; junction bases left unmatched: 4. Germline loops: CDR1 LNHDA, CDR2 SQIVND (reference sequence). In nucleotides, the CDR3 is TGTGCCAGTAGTAAACTAGCGGGGGGCCTCACCGGGGAGCTGTTTTTT. Translating it yields CASSKLAGGLTGELFF.

The V gene is TRBV5-1, the J gene TRBJ2-3; D is possibly TRBD2 (5 bases). CDR3 length equals 17 residues. Trimming took off 3 bases at V and 3 bases at J, with 20 bases between the two ends. Germline V CDR1 and CDR2: SGHRS, YFSETQ. The CDR3 DNA is TGCGCCAGCAGCTCCTCTACTAAGATCTCGGGGACAGATACGCAGTATTTT. Translation: CASSSSTKISGTDTQYF.

Only a few counts were recorded for this clone. The chain uses TRBV30 and TRBJ1-2, with a possible D match to TRBD1 (5 bases). Trimming took off 2 bases at V and 3 bases at J, with 10 bases between the two ends. CDR1 is GTSNPN, CDR2 SVGIG, per germline (reference sequence). The CDR3 is made up of 13 amino acids. The CDR3 bases are TGTGCCTGGAGTCCCAGGGCGGACTATGGCTACACCTTC. Its protein product is CAWSPRADYGYTF.

The chain joins TRBV11-1 to TRBJ2-2; maybe TRBD2 (6 bases). CDR1 and CDR2 (germline): SGHAT, FQDESV (reference sequence). The ends were cut back, 5 bases at V and 0 bases at J, with 13 bases in the middle. The CDR3 length is 16 residues. The CDR3 sequence: CASSPSGFSNTGELFF. In DNA, the CDR3 is TGTGCCAGCAGCCCCAGCGGGTTTTCGAACACCGGGGAGCTGTTTTTT. The entire variable domain, with the rest obtained from reference TRBV11-1 and TRBJ2-2, is as follows: EAEVAQSPRYKITEKSQAVAFWCDPISGHATLYWYRQILGQGPELLVQFQDESVVDDSQLPKDRFSAERLKGVDSTLKIQPAELGDSAMYLCASSPSGFSNTGELFFGEGSRLTVL.

The chain carries TRBV7-8 and TRBJ2-2, with 9 positions matching TRBD2. J was trimmed by 9 bases and V by 10 bases; bases with no gene match: 21. The CDR3 loop spans 17 amino acids. Germline CDR1 SGHVS, CDR2 FQNEAQ. The DNA of the CDR3 is TGTGCCACTACGATCTCCCCGGGACTAGCTTCTATTTGGGAGCTGTTTTTT. Translating it yields CATTISPGLASIWELFF.

The gene calls are TRBV5-6 and TRBJ2-7, with TRBD2 identical over 9 bases. Trimming took 2 bases from V and 3 from J; bases not matched to a gene: 6. Germline lookup yields CDR1 SGHDT and CDR2 YYEEEE. The CDR3 has 15 amino acids. The CDR3 sequence is CASSFISGRGYEQYF. CDR3 nucleotides: TGTGCCAGCAGCTTCATTAGCGGGAGAGGCTACGAGCAGTACTTC.

Concerning this clone: Its ends do not fully match the called genes, so a read error is possible. V is TRBV4-1 and J is TRBJ2-7; D is unclear. The CDR3 covers 13 residues. Germline V gives CDR1 MGHRA, CDR2 YSYEKL. CDR3 nucleotides: TGTGCCAGCAGCTATCCCCTTTTATACGAGCAGTACTTC. Its protein product is CASSYPLLYEQYF.